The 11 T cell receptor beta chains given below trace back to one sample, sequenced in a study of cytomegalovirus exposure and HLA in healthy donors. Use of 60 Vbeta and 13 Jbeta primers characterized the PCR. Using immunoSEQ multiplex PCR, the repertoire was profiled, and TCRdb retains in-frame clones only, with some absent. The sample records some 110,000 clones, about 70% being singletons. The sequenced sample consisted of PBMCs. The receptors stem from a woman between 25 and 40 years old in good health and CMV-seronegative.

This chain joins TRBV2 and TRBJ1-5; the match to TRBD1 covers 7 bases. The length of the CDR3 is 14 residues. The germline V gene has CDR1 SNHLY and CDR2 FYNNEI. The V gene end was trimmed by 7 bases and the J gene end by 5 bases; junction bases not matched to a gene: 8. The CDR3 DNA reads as TGTGCCAGCAATCAGGGGGGACTGTATCAGCCCCAGCATTTT. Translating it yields CASNQGGLYQPQHF.

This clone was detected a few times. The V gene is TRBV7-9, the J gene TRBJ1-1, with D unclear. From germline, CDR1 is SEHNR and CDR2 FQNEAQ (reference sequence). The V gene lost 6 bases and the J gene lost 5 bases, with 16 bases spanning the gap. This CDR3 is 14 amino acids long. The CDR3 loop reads CASSPTDTGTEAFF. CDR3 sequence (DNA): TGTGCCAGCAGTCCTACCGACACGGGGACTGAAGCTTTCTTT.

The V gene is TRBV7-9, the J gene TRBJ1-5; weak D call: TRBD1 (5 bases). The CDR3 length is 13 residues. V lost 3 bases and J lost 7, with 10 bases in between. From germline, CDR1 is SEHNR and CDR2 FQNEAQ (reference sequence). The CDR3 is CASSLGGDQPQHF. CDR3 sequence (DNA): TGTGCCAGCAGCTTGGGAGGGGACCAGCCCCAGCATTTT.

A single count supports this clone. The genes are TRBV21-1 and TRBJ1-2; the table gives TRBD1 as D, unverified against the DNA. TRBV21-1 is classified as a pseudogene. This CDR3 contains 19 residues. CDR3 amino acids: CASSLYYRDRYLQGYGYTF. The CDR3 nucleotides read TGTGCCAGCAGCCTGTACTACCGGGACAGGTATCTCCAGGGCTATGGCTACACCTTC.

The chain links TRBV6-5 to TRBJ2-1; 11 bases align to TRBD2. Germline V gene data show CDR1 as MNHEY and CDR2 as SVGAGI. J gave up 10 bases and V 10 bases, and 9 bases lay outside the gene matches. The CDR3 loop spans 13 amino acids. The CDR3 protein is CATYSGGAREQFF. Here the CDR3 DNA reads TGTGCCACCTATAGCGGGGGGGCCAGAGAGCAGTTCTTC.

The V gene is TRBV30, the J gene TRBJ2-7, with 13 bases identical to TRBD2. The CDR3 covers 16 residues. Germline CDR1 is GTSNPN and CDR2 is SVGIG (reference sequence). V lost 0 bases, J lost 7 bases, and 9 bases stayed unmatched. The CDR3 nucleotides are TGTGCCTGGAGTGTAATCCGGACTAGCGGGAGTGATGAGCAGTACTTC. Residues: CAWSVIRTSGSDEQYF.

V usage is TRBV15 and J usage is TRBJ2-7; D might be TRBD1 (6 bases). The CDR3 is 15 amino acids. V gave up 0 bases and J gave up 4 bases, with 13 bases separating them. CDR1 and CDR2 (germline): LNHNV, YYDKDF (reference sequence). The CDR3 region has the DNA TGTGCCACCAGCAGAGAATTGTCAAGGGGGTACGAGCAGTACTTC. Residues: CATSRELSRGYEQYF. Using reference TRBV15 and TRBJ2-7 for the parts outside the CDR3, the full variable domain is DAMVIQNPRYQVTQFGKPVTLSCSQTLNHNVMYWYQQKSSQAPKLLFHYYDKDFNNEADTPDNFQSRRPNTSFCFLDIRSPGLGDTAMYLCATSRELSRGYEQYFGPGTRLTVT.

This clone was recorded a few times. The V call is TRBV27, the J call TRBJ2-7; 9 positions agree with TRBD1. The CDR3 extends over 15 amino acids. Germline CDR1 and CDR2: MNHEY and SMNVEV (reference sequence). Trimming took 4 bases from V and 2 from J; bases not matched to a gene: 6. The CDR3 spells CASSSTGTGTYEQYF. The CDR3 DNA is TGTGCCAGCAGTTCGACAGGGACAGGGACCTACGAGCAGTACTTC.

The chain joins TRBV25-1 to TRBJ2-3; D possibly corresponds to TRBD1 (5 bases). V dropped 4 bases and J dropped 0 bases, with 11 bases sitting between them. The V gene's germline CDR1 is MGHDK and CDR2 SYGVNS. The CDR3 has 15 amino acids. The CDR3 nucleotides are TGTGCCAGCAGTGGGGGCCCGACAAGCACAGATACGCAGTATTTT. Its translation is CASSGGPTSTDTQYF. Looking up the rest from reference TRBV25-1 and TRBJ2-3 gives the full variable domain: EADIYQTPRYLVIGTGKKITLECSQTMGHDKMYWYQQDPGMELHLIHYSYGVNSTEKGDLSSESTVSRIRTEHFPLTLESARPSHTSQYLCASSGGPTSTDTQYFGPGTRLTVL.

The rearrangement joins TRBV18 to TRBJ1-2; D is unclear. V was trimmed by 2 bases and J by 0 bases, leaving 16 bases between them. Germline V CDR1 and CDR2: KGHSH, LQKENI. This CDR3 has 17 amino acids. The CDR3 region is CASSPFPRSQANYGYTF. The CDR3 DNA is TGTGCCAGCTCACCATTTCCCAGATCCCAAGCTAACTATGGCTACACCTTC.

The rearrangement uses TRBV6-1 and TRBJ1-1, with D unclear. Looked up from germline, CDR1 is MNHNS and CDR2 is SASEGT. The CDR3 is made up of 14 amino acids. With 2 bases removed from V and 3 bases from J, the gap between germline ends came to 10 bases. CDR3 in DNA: TGTGCCAGCAGTGAATCAGGAGGGTACACTGAAGCTTTCTTT. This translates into CASSESGGYTEAFF.